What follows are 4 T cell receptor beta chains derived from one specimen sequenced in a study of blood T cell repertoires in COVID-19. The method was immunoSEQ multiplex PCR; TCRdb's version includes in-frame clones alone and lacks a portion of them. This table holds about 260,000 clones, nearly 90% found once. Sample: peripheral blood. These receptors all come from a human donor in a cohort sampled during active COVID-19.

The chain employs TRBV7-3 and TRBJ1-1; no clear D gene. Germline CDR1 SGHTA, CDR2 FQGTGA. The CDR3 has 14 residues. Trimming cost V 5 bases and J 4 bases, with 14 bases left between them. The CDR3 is CASSLVHGGTEAFF. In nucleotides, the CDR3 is TGTGCCAGCAGCCTCGTACACGGAGGCACTGAAGCTTTCTTT.

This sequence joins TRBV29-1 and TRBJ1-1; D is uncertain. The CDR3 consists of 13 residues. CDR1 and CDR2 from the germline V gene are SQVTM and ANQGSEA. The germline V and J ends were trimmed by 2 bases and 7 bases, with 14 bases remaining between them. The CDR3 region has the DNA TGCAGCGTTGAAAAGGACGGGGTCGGTGAAGCTTTCTTT. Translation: CSVEKDGVGEAFF.

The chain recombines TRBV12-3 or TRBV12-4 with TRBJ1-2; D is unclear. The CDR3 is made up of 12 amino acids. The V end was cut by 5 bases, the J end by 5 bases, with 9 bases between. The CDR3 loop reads CASSGGLYGYTF. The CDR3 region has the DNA TGTGCCAGCAGTGGCGGGTTATATGGCTACACCTTC.

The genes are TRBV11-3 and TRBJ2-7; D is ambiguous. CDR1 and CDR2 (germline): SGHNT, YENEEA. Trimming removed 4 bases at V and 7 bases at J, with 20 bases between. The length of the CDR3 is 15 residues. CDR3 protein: CASSSAAAPIWEQYF. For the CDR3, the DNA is TGTGCCAGCAGCTCCGCGGCGGCCCCGATATGGGAGCAGTACTTC.